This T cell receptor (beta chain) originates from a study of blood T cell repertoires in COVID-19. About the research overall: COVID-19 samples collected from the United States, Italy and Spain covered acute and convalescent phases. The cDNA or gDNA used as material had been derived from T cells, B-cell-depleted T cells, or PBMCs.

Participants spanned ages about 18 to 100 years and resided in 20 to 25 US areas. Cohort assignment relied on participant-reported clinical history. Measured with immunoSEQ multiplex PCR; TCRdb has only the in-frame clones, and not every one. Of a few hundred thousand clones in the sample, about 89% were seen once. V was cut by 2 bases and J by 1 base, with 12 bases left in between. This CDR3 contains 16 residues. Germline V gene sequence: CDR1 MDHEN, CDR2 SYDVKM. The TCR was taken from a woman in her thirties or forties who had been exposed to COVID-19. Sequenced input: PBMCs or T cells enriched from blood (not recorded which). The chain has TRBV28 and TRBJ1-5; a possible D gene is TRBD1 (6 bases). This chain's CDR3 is CASSLTGKGSNQPQHF. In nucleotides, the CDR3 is TGTGCCAGCAGTTTAACAGGGAAGGGGAGCAATCAGCCCCAGCATTTT.